This T cell receptor (beta chain) derives from a study of T cells expressing NK-cell markers. The overall study: Sequencing of TCR beta repertoires drew on sorted CD3+CD56+NKG2C+, CD3+CD56+NKG2C- and CD3+CD56-NKG2C+ T cells. Study results and limitations: The contribution of dominant NKG2C+ clonotypes to CD8+ T cells in more than five donors was about 1.0-7.5%. What remained unclear was the HCMV specificity of expanded NKG2C+ T cell clones.

TCRdb reprocessed the 5' RACE reads and stores each CDR3 protein as one record, lacking DNA. Reported are around 550,000 distinct CDR3 sequences; the ten largest clones contain roughly 3.6%. In the case of this clonotype: Its antigen is still unknown.

Germline lookup yields CDR1 DFQATT and CDR2 SNEGSKA (reference sequence). CDR3 length: 16 amino acids. This chain links TRBV20-1 with TRBJ1-5; the D call from TCRdb, TRBD1, cannot be confirmed without DNA. The sequence was obtained from a man aged 18 to 35 in good health. The sequencing input was blood T cells: a sorted CD56 or NKG2C T cell subset, CD4+ or CD8+ T cells, or bulk PBMC T cells (not recorded which). This CDR3 reads CSALTGVRQGNQPQHF.